Presented here are 18 T cell receptor beta chains from one specimen sequenced in a study of Tregs in tolerant kidney transplant recipients (dated by TCRdb to about 2019). Library method: the immunoSEQ multiplex PCR assay. What TCRdb holds here is the immuneACCESS table cut down to in-frame rearrangements. Part of the clones is not present; checked against another copy, under half of the missing clones reflect an unresolved V gene, and the others are unexplained. The sample table holds tens of thousands of clones, of which roughly 91% were seen once. The ten largest make up roughly 1.5% of the sample. Transplants used related donors with nonmyeloablative bone marrow transplantation; mixed chimerism was transient in the human trials. Sequenced material: CD4+ T cells from blood (PBMCs), taken 24 months after the transplant. The receptors here all came from a human patient who received a combined kidney and bone marrow transplant. After a transplant, some T cells may be the graft donor's own cells.

Worth noting for this clone: Different DNA sequences within this sample yield the same CDR3. The genes are TRBV5-1 and TRBJ2-5, with TRBD1 identical over 9 bases. Trimming cost V 4 bases and J 2 bases; bases outside gene matches: 3. Germline assignment: CDR1 SGHRS and CDR2 YFSETQ. The CDR3 totals 14 residues. The CDR3 region has the DNA TGCGCCAGCAGCCCGGGACAGGGACAAGAGACCCAGTACTTC. Protein: CASSPGQGQETQYF.

The chain links TRBV5-6 to TRBJ2-5; the match to TRBD1 covers 8 bases. Germline assignment: CDR1 SGHDT and CDR2 YYEEEE. The junction had 14 bases not matched to a gene; V was cut back by 5 bases and J by 11 bases. The CDR3 extends over 14 amino acids. The CDR3 spells CASSSGGGSREQYF. The CDR3 bases are TGTGCCAGCAGTTCAGGGGGCGGTAGTCGAGAGCAGTACTTC. The complete variable domain, with remaining parts taken from reference TRBV5-6 and TRBJ2-5, reads DAGVTQSPTHLIKTRGQQVTLRCSPKSGHDTVSWYQQALGQGPQFIFQYYEEEERQRGNFPDRFSGHQFPNYSSELNVNALLLGDSALYLCASSSGGGSREQYFGPGTRLLVL.

V gene TRBV2 combines with J gene TRBJ1-6; possibly TRBD1 for D (5 bases). Germline V CDR1 and CDR2: SNHLY, FYNNEI. The CDR3 covers 13 residues. Trimming shortened V by 7 bases and J by 7 bases, and 11 bases separated the two germline ends. In nucleotides, the CDR3 is TGTGCCAGCAAATGGGGGAGGAATTCACCCCTCCACTTT. Its protein product is CASKWGRNSPLHF.

The gene calls are TRBV4-2 and TRBJ1-2; no firm D call. Germline CDR1 is LGHNA and CDR2 is YNFKEQ. Trimming shortened V by 1 base and J by 2 bases, and 8 bases separated the two germline ends. The CDR3 sequence is 14 residues long. The CDR3 region is CASSQVAQNYGYTF. In DNA, the CDR3 is TGTGCCAGCAGCCAAGTCGCTCAGAACTATGGCTACACCTTC.

The CDR3 coding sequence is TGCGCCAGCAGCTTGGCTGTCAGCTCCTACGAGCAGTACTTC. Encoded protein: CASSLAVSSYEQYF. This chain connects TRBV5-1 to TRBJ2-7; D is uncertain. From germline, CDR1 is SGHRS and CDR2 YFSETQ. Trimming removed 0 bases at V and 0 bases at J, with 7 bases between. The CDR3 length is 14 residues.

The CDR3 region has the DNA TGTGCCAGCAGTCGAACCGGGACAGGGACCTACGAGCAGTACTTC. It specifies CASSRTGTGTYEQYF. The chain couples TRBV6-5 to TRBJ2-7, with TRBD1 matching 9 bases. The CDR3 runs to 15 residues. The V segment lost 5 bases and the J segment 2 bases; nucleotides outside the gene matches: 7. The germline CDR1 and CDR2 sequences are MNHEY and SVGAGI.

The rearrangement links TRBV6-5 to TRBJ2-7, with 7 positions matching TRBD1. The J segment lost 5 bases and the V segment lost 7 bases, leaving 11 bases of the junction unmatched. CDR1 and CDR2 (germline): MNHEY, SVGAGI. The CDR3 loop spans 14 amino acids. This CDR3 reads CASNRQGGRDEQYF. The CDR3 DNA follows: TGTGCCAGCAACAGACAGGGTGGAAGGGACGAGCAGTACTTC.

This clone was detected only once. The chain combines TRBV25-1 with TRBJ2-7, with 7 bases identical to TRBD2. In germline, CDR1 is MGHDK, CDR2 SYGVNS. This CDR3 spans 13 amino acids. The V gene end was trimmed by 1 base and the J gene end by 9 bases; junction bases not matched to a gene: 6. Here the CDR3 reads CASSESGGLRQYF. CDR3 coding DNA: TGTGCCAGCAGTGAATCCGGGGGACTACGGCAGTACTTC.

This clone was recorded once. The chain couples TRBV18 to TRBJ2-5; TRBD2 is a possible D gene (6 bases). The V end was cut by 2 bases, the J end by 0 bases, with 13 bases between. The CDR3 length is 16 residues. Germline CDR1 reads KGHSH; CDR2 reads LQKENI. For the CDR3, the DNA is TGTGCCAGCTCACCAACAACGGGAGCTCACCAAGAGACCCAGTACTTC. This codes for CASSPTTGAHQETQYF. Supplemented by reference TRBV18 and TRBJ2-5, the full variable domain reads NAGVMQNPRHLVRRRGQEARLRCSPMKGHSHVYWYRQLPEEGLKFMVYLQKENIIDESGMPKERFSAEFPKEGPSILRIQQVVRGDSAAYFCASSPTTGAHQETQYFGPGTRLLVL.

The genes are TRBV7-2 and TRBJ2-3; 9 nucleotides agree with TRBD2. With 5 bases clipped from V and 4 bases from J, the junction kept 4 bases outside the gene matches. CDR1 and CDR2 (germline): SGHTA, FQGNSA. The CDR3 contains 14 residues. The CDR3 DNA reads as TGTGCCAGCAGCGAGGGACTAGCATCAGATACGCAGTATTTT. Protein product: CASSEGLASDTQYF.

The chain employs TRBV19 and TRBJ1-1; TRBD1 might be the D (5 bases). This CDR3 region has 13 residues. Germline V gene data show CDR1 as LNHDA and CDR2 as SQIVND (reference sequence). The germline V and J ends were trimmed by 5 bases and 1 base, with 8 bases remaining between them. The CDR3 nucleotides are TGTGCCAGTAGTCGACAGAGGAACACTGAAGCTTTCTTT. This codes for CASSRQRNTEAFF.

The chain carries TRBV6-5 and TRBJ1-4; 8 bases fit TRBD1. The CDR3 length is 15 residues. Germline loops: CDR1 MNHEY, CDR2 SVGAGI. The J segment lost 2 bases and the V segment lost 5 bases, leaving 4 bases of the junction unmatched. This CDR3 reads CASSPTGGTNEKLFF. In nucleotides, the CDR3 is TGTGCCAGCAGTCCAACAGGGGGTACTAATGAAAAACTGTTTTTT.

This chain joins TRBV27 and TRBJ1-1; D is unresolved. Germline assignment: CDR1 MNHEY and CDR2 SMNVEV (reference sequence). The CDR3 is made up of 14 amino acids. V lost 5 bases and J 5 bases, leaving 15 bases between the germline ends. CDR3 nucleotide sequence: TGTGCCAGCAGTCCCGGAGCTCAGCGGACTGAAGCTTTCTTT. Protein product: CASSPGAQRTEAFF.

The chain is built from TRBV19 and TRBJ2-7, with 9 bases identical to TRBD1. The CDR3 runs to 15 residues. V lost 5 bases to trimming and J lost 4 bases; unmatched junction nucleotides: 9. Germline V gives CDR1 LNHDA, CDR2 SQIVND (reference sequence). The CDR3 loop reads CASSANRGRGYEQYF. CDR3 DNA: TGTGCCAGTAGTGCAAACAGGGGGCGAGGGTACGAGCAGTACTTC.

This chain uses TRBV28 with TRBJ1-2, with D unresolved. V was clipped by 5 bases and J by 6 bases, with 13 bases between them. The CDR3 spans 13 residues. Germline lookup yields CDR1 MDHEN and CDR2 SYDVKM. This CDR3 reads CASSEHNENGYTF. CDR3 nucleotide sequence: TGTGCCAGCAGTGAACATAATGAAAATGGCTACACCTTC.

The chain is built from TRBV27 and TRBJ2-2, with D uncertain. The V and J ends lost 0 bases and 6 bases respectively, with 8 bases between them. CDR3 length equals 14 residues. Germline V CDR1 and CDR2: MNHEY, SMNVEV (reference sequence). In DNA, the CDR3 is TGTGCCAGCAGTTTATCTTTCAGTGCCGGGGAGCTGTTTTTT. Residues: CASSLSFSAGELFF.

This chain links TRBV19 with TRBJ1-2; perhaps TRBD1 as D (5 bases). The CDR3 length is 15 residues. Trimming removed 4 bases from V and 2 bases from J, with 14 bases in between. Germline V gives CDR1 LNHDA, CDR2 SQIVND (reference sequence). CDR3 loop: CASSSRSGVNYGYTF. The CDR3 bases are TGTGCCAGTAGTAGCCGGTCGGGGGTGAACTATGGCTACACCTTC.

The chain carries TRBV10-1 and TRBJ2-7; D not resolved. The V gene lost 8 bases and the J gene lost 0 bases, with 17 bases spanning the gap. Per the germline V gene, CDR1 is WNHNN and CDR2 is SYGVQD (reference sequence). CDR3 length: 15 amino acids. The CDR3 region has the DNA TGCGCCAGCTTTCAGAGCCCAGGTCACTCCTACGAGCAGTACTTC. It codes for CASFQSPGHSYEQYF.